A single T cell receptor beta chain is shown here with its context. Antigen unknown. Germline lookup yields CDR1 KGHSY and CDR2 FQNENV. The CDR3 extends over 17 amino acids. V shed 3 bases and J 4 bases; nucleotides not matched to a gene: 13. CD4+ cells underwent separation, giving CD45RA+ naive and CD45RA-negative memory subsets. Once extracted for a subset, genomic DNA was divided evenly among several immunoSEQ plates. Profiled with immunoSEQ multiplex PCR; TCRdb holds only in-frame clones, not every one. The table has some 2,500,000 clones, 80% to 95% seen once. These data belong to a study of shared clonotypes between healthy human individuals. Study findings and constraints: Clonotypes shared by all four sorted-subset donors had higher generation probabilities than non-shared clonotypes. Memory subsets generally showed smaller estimated richness than naive subsets did.

The sequence came from a man aged 18 to 29 in good health. Some clones in this sample may be carry-over from other donors' samples. The gene calls are TRBV16 and TRBJ1-2; 8 bases are a match to TRBD1. Material: naive CD4+ T cells from PBMCs. The subset was: CD45RA+ positively selected. DNA of the CDR3: TGTGCCAGCAGCCATCACATCGCCGGGACAGGCGGCTATGGCTACACCTTC. This sequence encodes CASSHHIAGTGGYGYTF.